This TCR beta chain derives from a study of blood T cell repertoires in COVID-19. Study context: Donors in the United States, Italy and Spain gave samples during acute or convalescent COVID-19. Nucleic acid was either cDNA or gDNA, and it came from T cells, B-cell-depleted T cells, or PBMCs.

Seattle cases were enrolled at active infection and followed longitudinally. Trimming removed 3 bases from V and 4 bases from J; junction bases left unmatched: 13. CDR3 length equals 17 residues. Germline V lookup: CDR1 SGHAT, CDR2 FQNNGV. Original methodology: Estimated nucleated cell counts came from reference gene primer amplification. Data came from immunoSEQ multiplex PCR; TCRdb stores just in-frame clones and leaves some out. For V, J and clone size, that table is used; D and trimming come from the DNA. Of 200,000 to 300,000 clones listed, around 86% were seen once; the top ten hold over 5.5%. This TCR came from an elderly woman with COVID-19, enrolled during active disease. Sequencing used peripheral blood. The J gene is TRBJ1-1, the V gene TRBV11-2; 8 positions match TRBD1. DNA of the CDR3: TGTGCCAGCAGCTTGATCAACAGGGGGAGAGGTAGCACTGAAGCTTTCTTT. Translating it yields CASSLINRGRGSTEAFF. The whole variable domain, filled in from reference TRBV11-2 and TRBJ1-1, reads EAGVAQSPRYKIIEKRQSVAFWCNPISGHATLYWYQQILGQGPKLLIQFQNNGVVDDSQLPKDRFSAERLKGVDSTLKIQPAKLEDSAVYLCASSLINRGRGSTEAFFGQGTRLTVV.